This T cell receptor beta chain derives from a study of T cell repertoires in cytomegalovirus infection. About the study: Indicated by public TCR beta signatures were CMV infection and matching HLA type. Study-wide findings and caveats: People with CMV and the relevant HLA were identified by cumulative public TCR beta family frequency. Ex vivo responses were dominated by HLA-C-restricted CMV-specific TCR beta clonotypes.

Each CDR3 protein is one row after TCRdb ran MiXCR on the reads. The sample consists of hundreds of thousands of distinct CDR3 sequences, about 11% of them appearing once. Germline loops: CDR1 SGHRS, CDR2 YFSETQ. CDR3 size: 15 residues. Trimming took off 2 bases at V and 2 bases at J, with 13 bases between the two ends. This clonotype has a count of ten or more. Its antigen is still unknown. The sequenced sample was PBMCs. This chain uses TRBV5-1 with TRBJ1-2; D is undetermined. This receptor was taken from a human donor in good health (CMV status not recorded). Some clones in this sample may be carry-over from other donors' samples. In nucleotides, the CDR3 is TGCGCCAGCAGCTTAGTAGGGAAACCCAACTATGGCTACACCTTC. It translates to CASSLVGKPNYGYTF.